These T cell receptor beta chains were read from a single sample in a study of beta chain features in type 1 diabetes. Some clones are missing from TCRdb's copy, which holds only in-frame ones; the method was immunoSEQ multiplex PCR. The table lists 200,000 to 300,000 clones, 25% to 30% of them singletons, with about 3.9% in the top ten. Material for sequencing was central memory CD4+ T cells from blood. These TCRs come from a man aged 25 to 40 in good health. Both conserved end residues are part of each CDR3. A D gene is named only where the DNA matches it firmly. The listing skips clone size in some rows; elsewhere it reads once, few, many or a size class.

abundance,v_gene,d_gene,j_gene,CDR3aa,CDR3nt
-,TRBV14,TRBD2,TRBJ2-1,CASSPWTSGINEQFF,TGTGCCAGCAGCCCATGGACTAGCGGGATTAATGAGCAGTTCTTC
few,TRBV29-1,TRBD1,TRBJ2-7,CSVCYPGQLYEQYF,TGCAGCGTTTGCTATCCGGGACAGCTCTACGAGCAGTACTTC
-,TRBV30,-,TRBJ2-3,CAWRGARTDTQYF,TGTGCCTGGAGGGGAGCCCGCACAGATACGCAGTATTTT
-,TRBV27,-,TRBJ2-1,CASRGSSYNEQFF,TGTGCCAGCCGGGGGAGCTCCTACAATGAGCAGTTCTTC
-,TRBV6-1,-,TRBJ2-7,CASSDPSYEQYF,TGTGCCAGCAGTGACCCCTCCTACGAGCAGTACTTC
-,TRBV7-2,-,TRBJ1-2,CASSPHPGGTYGYTF,TGTGCCAGCAGCCCCCATCCCGGGGGGACGTATGGCTACACCTTC
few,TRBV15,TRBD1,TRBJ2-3,CATSRDLRQGAGDTQYF,TGTGCCACCAGCAGAGACTTGCGACAGGGGGCAGGGGATACGCAGTATTTT
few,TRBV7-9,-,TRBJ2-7,CASSLDTSLREQYF,TGTGCCAGCAGCTTAGATACATCTCTACGGGAGCAGTACTTC
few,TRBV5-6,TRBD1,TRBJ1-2,CASSFRRQGASGYTF,TGTGCCAGCAGCTTTAGGAGGCAGGGGGCGTCTGGCTACACCTTC
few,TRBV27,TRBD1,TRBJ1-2,CASSLSRGDGYTF,TGTGCCAGCAGTTTATCCAGGGGGGATGGCTACACCTTC
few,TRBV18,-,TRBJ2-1,CASSPAGFSYNEQFF,TGTGCCAGCTCACCGGCAGGCTTCTCCTACAATGAGCAGTTCTTC
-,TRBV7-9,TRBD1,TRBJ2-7,CASSSDRGQIEQYF,TGTGCCAGCAGCTCAGACAGGGGGCAAATCGAGCAGTACTTC
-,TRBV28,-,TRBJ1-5,CASSSGLPNQPQHF,TGTGCCAGCAGTTCGGGACTTCCCAATCAGCCCCAGCATTTT
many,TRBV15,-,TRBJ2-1,CATSRGTGHLYNEQFF,TGTGCCACCAGCAGAGGGACGGGACATCTATACAATGAGCAGTTCTTC
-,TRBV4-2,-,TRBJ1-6,CASSRTQGPGDSPLHF,TGTGCCAGCAGCCGCACCCAGGGGCCAGGGGATTCACCCCTCCACTTT
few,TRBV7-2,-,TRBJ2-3,CASSLYTDTQYF,TGTGCCAGCAGCCTATACACAGATACGCAGTATTTT
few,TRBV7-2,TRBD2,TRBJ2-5,CASSLQGQGGFRTQYF,TGTGCCAGCAGCTTACAGGGCCAGGGAGGGTTTAGGACCCAGTACTTC
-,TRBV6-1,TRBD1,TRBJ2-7,CASSADRAYEQYF,TGTGCCAGCAGTGCGGACAGGGCCTACGAGCAGTACTTC
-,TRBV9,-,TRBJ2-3,CASSPAAGSTDTQYF,TGTGCCAGCAGCCCAGCTGCCGGGAGCACAGATACGCAGTATTTT
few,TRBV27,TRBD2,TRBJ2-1,CASRRTSGGAKTEQFF,TGTGCCAGCAGAAGGACTAGCGGGGGGGCCAAGACTGAGCAGTTCTTC
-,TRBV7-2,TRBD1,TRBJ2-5,CASSLGTGGRETQYF,TGTGCCAGCAGCTTAGGGACAGGGGGCCGGGAGACCCAGTACTTC
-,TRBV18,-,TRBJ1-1,CASSLNGYTEAFF,TGTGCCAGCTCACTAAACGGATACACTGAAGCTTTCTTT
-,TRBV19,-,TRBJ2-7,CASSIRDSYEQYF,TGTGCCAGTAGTATCCGCGACTCCTACGAGCAGTACTTC
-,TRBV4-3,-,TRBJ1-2,CASSYDQTGTGSYTF,TGCGCCAGCAGTTACGACCAAACCGGGACCGGATCCTACACCTTC
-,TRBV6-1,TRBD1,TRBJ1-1,CASSRTGGLTEAFF,TGTGCCAGCAGTCGGACAGGGGGCTTGACTGAAGCTTTCTTT
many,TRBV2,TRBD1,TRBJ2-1,CASSERQGSEQFF,TGTGCCAGCAGTGAAAGACAGGGCAGTGAGCAGTTCTTC
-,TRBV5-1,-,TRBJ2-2,CASSFKTTTTGELFF,TGCGCCAGCAGCTTTAAGACAACCACCACCGGGGAGCTGTTTTTT
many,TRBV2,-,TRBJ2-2,CASRPPGGELFF,TGTGCCAGCAGGCCTCCTGGAGGGGAGCTGTTTTTT
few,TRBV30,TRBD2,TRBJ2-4,CAWSVTGGIDIQYF,TGTGCCTGGAGTGTAACCGGGGGGATAGACATTCAGTACTTC
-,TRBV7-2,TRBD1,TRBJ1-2,CASGTGRGDGYTF,TGTGCCAGCGGGACAGGGCGAGGAGATGGCTACACCTTC
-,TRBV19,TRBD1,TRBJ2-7,CASSGQGRYEQYF,TGTGCCAGTAGTGGACAGGGGAGGTACGAGCAGTACTTC
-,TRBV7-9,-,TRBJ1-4,CASSLGQINEKLFF,TGTGCCAGCAGCCTGGGGCAGATTAATGAAAAACTGTTTTTT
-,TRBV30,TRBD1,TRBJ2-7,CAWSETGDEQYF,TGTGCCTGGAGTGAGACAGGGGACGAGCAGTACTTC
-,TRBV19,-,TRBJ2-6,CASSMTSTGANVLTF,TGTGCCAGTAGTATGACAAGCACTGGGGCCAACGTCCTGACTTTC